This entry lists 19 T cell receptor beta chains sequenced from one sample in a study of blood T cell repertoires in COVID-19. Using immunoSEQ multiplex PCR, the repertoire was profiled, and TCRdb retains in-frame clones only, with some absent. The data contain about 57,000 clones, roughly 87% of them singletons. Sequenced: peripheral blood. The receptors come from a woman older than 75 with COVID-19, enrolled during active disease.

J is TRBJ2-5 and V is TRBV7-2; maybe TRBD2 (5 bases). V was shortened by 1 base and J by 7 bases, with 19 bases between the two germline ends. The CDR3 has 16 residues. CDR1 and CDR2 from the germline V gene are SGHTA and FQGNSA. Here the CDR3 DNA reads TGTGCCAGCAGCTTAGACCCGGGATTAAGCGGCGGGACCCAGTACTTC. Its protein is CASSLDPGLSGGTQYF.

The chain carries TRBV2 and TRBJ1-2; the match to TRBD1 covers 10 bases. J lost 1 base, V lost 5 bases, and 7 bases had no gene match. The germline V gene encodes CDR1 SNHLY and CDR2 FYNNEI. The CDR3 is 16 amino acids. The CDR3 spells CASSLRQGASNYGYTF. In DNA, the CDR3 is TGTGCCAGCAGTCTTAGACAGGGGGCTAGTAACTATGGCTACACCTTC.

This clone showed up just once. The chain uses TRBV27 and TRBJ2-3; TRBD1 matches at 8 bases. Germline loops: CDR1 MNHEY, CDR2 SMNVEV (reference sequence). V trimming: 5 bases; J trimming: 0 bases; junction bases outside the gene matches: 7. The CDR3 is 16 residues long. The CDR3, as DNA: TGTGCCAGCAGTCTCGGACAGGGATTGAGCACAGATACGCAGTATTTT. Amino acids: CASSLGQGLSTDTQYF.

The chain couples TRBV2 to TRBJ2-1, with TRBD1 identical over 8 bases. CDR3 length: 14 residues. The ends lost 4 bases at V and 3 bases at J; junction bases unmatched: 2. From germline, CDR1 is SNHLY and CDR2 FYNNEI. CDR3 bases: TGTGCCAGCAGTGGGGACAGGAGCTACAATGAGCAGTTCTTC. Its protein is CASSGDRSYNEQFF.

The CDR3 coding sequence is TGTGCCAGCAGTGAAGTATATCAGCCCCAGCATTTT. Residues: CASSEVYQPQHF. V usage is TRBV6-1 and J usage is TRBJ1-5; no definite D call. The V end was cut by 1 base, the J end by 5 bases, with 3 bases between. Germline assignment: CDR1 MNHNS and CDR2 SASEGT. The CDR3 spans 12 residues.

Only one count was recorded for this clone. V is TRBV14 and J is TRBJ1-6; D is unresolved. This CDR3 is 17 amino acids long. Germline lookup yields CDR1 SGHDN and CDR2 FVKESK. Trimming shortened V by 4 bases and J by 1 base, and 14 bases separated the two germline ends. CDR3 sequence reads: CASSRRHGESYNSPLHF. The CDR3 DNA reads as TGTGCCAGCAGCCGACGACATGGGGAGTCCTATAATTCACCCCTCCACTTT.

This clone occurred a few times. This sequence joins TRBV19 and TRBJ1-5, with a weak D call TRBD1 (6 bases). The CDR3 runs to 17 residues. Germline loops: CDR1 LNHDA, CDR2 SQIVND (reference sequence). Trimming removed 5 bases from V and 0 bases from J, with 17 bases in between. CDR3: CASSSAGTGNSNQPQHF. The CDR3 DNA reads TGTGCCAGTAGTTCCGCCGGTACAGGGAATAGCAATCAGCCCCAGCATTTT. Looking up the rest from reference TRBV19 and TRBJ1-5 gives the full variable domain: DGGITQSPKYLFRKEGQNVTLSCEQNLNHDAMYWYRQDPGQGLRLIYYSQIVNDFQKGDIAEGYSVSREKKESFPLTVTSAQKNPTAFYLCASSSAGTGNSNQPQHFGDGTRLSIL.

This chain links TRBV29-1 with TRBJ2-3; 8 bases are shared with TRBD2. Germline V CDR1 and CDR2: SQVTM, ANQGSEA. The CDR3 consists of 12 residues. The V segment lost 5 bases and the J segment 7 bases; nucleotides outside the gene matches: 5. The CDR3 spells CSVPGGVHTQYF. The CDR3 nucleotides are TGCAGCGTTCCCGGGGGGGTGCATACGCAGTATTTT.

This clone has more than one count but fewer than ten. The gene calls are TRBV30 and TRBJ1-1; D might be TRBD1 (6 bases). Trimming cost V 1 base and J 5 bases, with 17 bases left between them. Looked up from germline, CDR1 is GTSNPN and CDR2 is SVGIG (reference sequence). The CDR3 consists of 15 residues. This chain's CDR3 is CAWSAVGAVRTEAFF. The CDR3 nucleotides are TGTGCCTGGAGTGCCGTGGGGGCAGTGAGAACTGAAGCTTTCTTT.

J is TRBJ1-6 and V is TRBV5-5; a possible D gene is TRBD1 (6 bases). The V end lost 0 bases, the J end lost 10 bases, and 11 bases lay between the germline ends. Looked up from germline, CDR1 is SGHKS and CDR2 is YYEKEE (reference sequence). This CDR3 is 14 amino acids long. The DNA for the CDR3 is TGTGCCAGCAGCTTGGGGACAGAATCCTCACCCCTCCACTTT. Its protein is CASSLGTESSPLHF.

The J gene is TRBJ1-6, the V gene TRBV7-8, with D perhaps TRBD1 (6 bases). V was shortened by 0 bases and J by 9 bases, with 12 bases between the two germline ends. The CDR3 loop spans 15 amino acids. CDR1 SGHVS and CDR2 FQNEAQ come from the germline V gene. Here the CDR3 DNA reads TGTGCCAGCAGCTTAGCAGCAGGGGTTACTTCACCCCTCCACTTT. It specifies CASSLAAGVTSPLHF.

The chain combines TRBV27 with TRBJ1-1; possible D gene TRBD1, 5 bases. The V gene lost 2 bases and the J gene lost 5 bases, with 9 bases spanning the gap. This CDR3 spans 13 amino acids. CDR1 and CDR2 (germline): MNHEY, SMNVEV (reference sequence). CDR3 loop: CASSLAGRTEAFF. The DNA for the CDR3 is TGTGCCAGCAGTTTAGCGGGGCGGACTGAAGCTTTCTTT.

The DNA for the CDR3 is TGTGCCAGCAGCTTAGGAGTAGACTATGGCTACACCTTC. It encodes CASSLGVDYGYTF. This chain joins TRBV7-2 and TRBJ1-2; D ambiguous. Germline V gene sequence: CDR1 SGHTA, CDR2 FQGNSA. The V and J ends lost 1 base and 3 bases respectively, with 6 bases between them. There are 13 residues in the CDR3.

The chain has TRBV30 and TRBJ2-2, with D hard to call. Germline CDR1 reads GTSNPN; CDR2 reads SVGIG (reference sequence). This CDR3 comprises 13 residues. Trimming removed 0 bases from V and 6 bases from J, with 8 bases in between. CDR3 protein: CAWSVLTAGELFF. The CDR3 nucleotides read TGTGCCTGGAGTGTATTAACGGCCGGGGAGCTGTTTTTT.

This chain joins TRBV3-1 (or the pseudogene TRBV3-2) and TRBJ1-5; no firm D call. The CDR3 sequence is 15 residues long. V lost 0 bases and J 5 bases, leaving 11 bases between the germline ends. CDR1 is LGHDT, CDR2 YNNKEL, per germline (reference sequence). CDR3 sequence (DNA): TGTGCCAGCAGCCAAGATGGGAGGTTCTATCAGCCCCAGCATTTT. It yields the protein CASSQDGRFYQPQHF.

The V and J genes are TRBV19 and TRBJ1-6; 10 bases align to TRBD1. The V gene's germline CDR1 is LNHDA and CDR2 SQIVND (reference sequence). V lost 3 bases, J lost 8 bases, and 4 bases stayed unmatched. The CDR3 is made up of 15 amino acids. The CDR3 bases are TGTGCCAGTAGTATGGGGACAGGGGTTGATTCACCCCTCCACTTT. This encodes CASSMGTGVDSPLHF. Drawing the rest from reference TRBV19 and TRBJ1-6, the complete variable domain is DGGITQSPKYLFRKEGQNVTLSCEQNLNHDAMYWYRQDPGQGLRLIYYSQIVNDFQKGDIAEGYSVSREKKESFPLTVTSAQKNPTAFYLCASSMGTGVDSPLHFGNGTRLTVT.

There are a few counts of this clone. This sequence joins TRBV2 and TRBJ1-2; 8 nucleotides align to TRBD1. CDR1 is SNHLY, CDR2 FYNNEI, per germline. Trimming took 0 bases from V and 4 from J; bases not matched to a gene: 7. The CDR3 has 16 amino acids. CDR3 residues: CASSEARRTGSYGYTF. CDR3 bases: TGTGCCAGCAGTGAAGCAAGGAGGACAGGGTCCTATGGCTACACCTTC. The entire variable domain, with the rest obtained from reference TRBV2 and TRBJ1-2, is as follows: EPEVTQTPSHQVTQMGQEVILRCVPISNHLYFYWYRQILGQKVEFLVSFYNNEISEKSEIFDDQFSVERPDGSNFTLKIRSTKLEDSAMYFCASSEARRTGSYGYTFGSGTRLTVV.

The CDR3 DNA follows: TGTGCCAGCAGCGAGGGCACGTCTTACTCTGGAAACACCATATATTTT. Protein: CASSEGTSYSGNTIYF. The chain combines TRBV5-4 with TRBJ1-3, with no clear D. CDR3 size: 16 residues. Germline-derived CDR1 and CDR2 are SGHNT and YYREEE (reference sequence). V was cut by 4 bases and J by 0 bases, with 14 bases left in between.

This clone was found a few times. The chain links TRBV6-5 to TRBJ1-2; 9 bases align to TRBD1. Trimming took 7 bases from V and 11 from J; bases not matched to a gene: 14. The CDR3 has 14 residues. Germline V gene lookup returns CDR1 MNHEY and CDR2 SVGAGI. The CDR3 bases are TGTGCCAGCAATGCCCCGGGACAGGGACCCAAGTACACCTTC. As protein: CASNAPGQGPKYTF.